The 12 T cell receptor beta chains below come from one sample, sequenced in a study of beta chain features in type 1 diabetes listed by TCRdb under 2018. Preparation of the library involved the immunoSEQ multiplex PCR assay. The entire amount of isolated RNA was reverse transcribed using the High Capacity cDNA Reverse Transcription Kit, so the sequenced TCRB transcripts were expressed ones. The table comes from immuneACCESS by way of TCRdb, which keeps in-frame sequences with V and J called. Part of the clones is missing from these tables; in studies checked, under half for an unresolved V gene and the rest for unknown reasons. This sample lists 250,000 to 350,000 clones; 8% to 13% were detected once. The ten largest clones add up to 0.015% of the sample. Sample: naive CD4+ T cells from blood. In light of the paper, this sample's cell subset or site label describes: true naive CD4+ T cells. The receptors were gathered from a woman aged 25-40 years in good health.

The V gene is TRBV5-1, the J gene TRBJ2-3; 14 positions agree with TRBD2. With 4 bases clipped from V and 2 bases from J, the junction kept 6 bases outside the gene matches. Germline V CDR1 and CDR2: SGHRS, YFSETQ. The length of the CDR3 is 17 residues. The CDR3 region is CASSKTSGRAYTDTQYF. DNA for the CDR3: TGCGCCAGCAGCAAGACTAGCGGGAGGGCCTACACAGATACGCAGTATTTT. Using reference TRBV5-1 and TRBJ2-3 for the parts outside the CDR3, the full variable domain is KAGVTQTPRYLIKTRGQQVTLSCSPISGHRSVSWYQQTPGQGLQFLFEYFSETQRNKGNFPGRFSGRQFSNSRSEMNVSTLELGDSALYLCASSKTSGRAYTDTQYFGPGTRLTVL.

This clone was recorded only once. This rearrangement joins TRBV19 to TRBJ2-5; 7 positions agree with TRBD2. This CDR3 spans 15 amino acids. The J segment lost 4 bases and the V segment lost 3 bases, leaving 8 bases of the junction unmatched. Germline CDR1 and CDR2: LNHDA and SQIVND (reference sequence). In DNA, the CDR3 is TGTGCCAGTAGTATCAGGGCGGGAGAGCGAGAGACCCAGTACTTC. Amino acid sequence: CASSIRAGERETQYF.

This chain connects TRBV7-9 to TRBJ1-3; D is unclear. From germline, CDR1 is SEHNR and CDR2 FQNEAQ (reference sequence). The CDR3 is 14 amino acids. V lost 4 bases to trimming and J lost 0 bases, with 7 bases between them. The CDR3 DNA reads TGTGCCAGCAGCTCCCGCAGCTCTGGAAACACCATATATTTT. It codes for CASSSRSSGNTIYF.

CDR3 in amino acids: CASSLAWASGRYNEQFF. CDR3 nucleotides: TGTGCCAGCAGCTTAGCGTGGGCTAGCGGGAGGTACAATGAGCAGTTCTTC. The rearrangement uses TRBV7-9 and TRBJ2-1, with 11 bases fitting TRBD2. The V gene end was trimmed by 0 bases and the J gene end by 4 bases; junction bases not matched to a gene: 5. The CDR3 spans 17 residues. Germline loops: CDR1 SEHNR, CDR2 FQNEAQ (reference sequence).

This clone was seen more than once but under ten times. This chain connects TRBV25-1 to TRBJ2-1, with D tentatively TRBD1 (6 bases). This CDR3 has 17 residues. Per the germline V gene, CDR1 is MGHDK and CDR2 is SYGVNS. Trimming cost V 5 bases and J 3 bases, with 20 bases left between them. Written as DNA, the CDR3 is TGTGCCAGCAGTCCAACTGGGACAAGGGGCCTCTACAATGAGCAGTTCTTC. Translated, it gives CASSPTGTRGLYNEQFF.

V and J are TRBV4-2 and TRBJ2-2; 10 bases are shared with TRBD2. After removal of 0 bases from V and 8 bases from J, the junction contained 15 bases not matched to a gene. The germline gives CDR1 LGHNA, CDR2 YNFKEQ. This CDR3 comprises 19 residues. CDR3 sequence: CASSQEVLLAGFVAGELFF. CDR3 coding DNA: TGTGCCAGCAGCCAAGAGGTGTTACTAGCGGGATTCGTCGCGGGGGAGCTGTTTTTT.

This clone was seen a handful of times. The chain joins TRBV18 to TRBJ2-2; D might be TRBD1 (6 bases). Germline CDR1 KGHSH, CDR2 LQKENI. The CDR3 is 15 residues long. Trimming cost V 3 bases and J 6 bases, with 14 bases left between them. For the CDR3, the DNA is TGTGCCAGCTCACCTTCTGGGACATACTCCGGGGAGCTGTTTTTT. The encoded protein is CASSPSGTYSGELFF.

This clone has a handful of counts. The gene calls are TRBV5-1 and TRBJ2-3; D is unresolved. The CDR3 loop spans 16 amino acids. Trimming left V 0 bases short and J 1 base short, with 12 bases between. Germline-derived CDR1 and CDR2 are SGHRS and YFSETQ. The DNA of the CDR3 is TGCGCCAGCAGCTTGGCTCAGGTCTCCGGCACAGATACGCAGTATTTT. It codes for CASSLAQVSGTDTQYF. The variable domain in full, completed from reference TRBV5-1 and TRBJ2-3, reads KAGVTQTPRYLIKTRGQQVTLSCSPISGHRSVSWYQQTPGQGLQFLFEYFSETQRNKGNFPGRFSGRQFSNSRSEMNVSTLELGDSALYLCASSLAQVSGTDTQYFGPGTRLTVL.

The chain recombines TRBV14 with TRBJ2-2; possible D gene TRBD1, 6 bases. The V gene's germline CDR1 is SGHDN and CDR2 FVKESK. The ends were cut back, 2 bases at V and 4 bases at J, with 14 bases in the middle. The CDR3 has 16 residues. The chain's CDR3 is CASSQFQGPATGELFF. The CDR3 DNA is TGTGCCAGCAGCCAATTTCAGGGGCCCGCCACCGGGGAGCTGTTTTTT. Full variable domain (rest looked up from reference TRBV14 and TRBJ2-2): EAGVTQFPSHSVIEKGQTVTLRCDPISGHDNLYWYRRVMGKEIKFLLHFVKESKQDESGMPNNRFLAERTGGTYSTLKVQPAELEDSGVYFCASSQFQGPATGELFFGEGSRLTVL.

The chain recombines TRBV9 with TRBJ2-1; D possibly corresponds to TRBD1 (5 bases). Germline V lookup: CDR1 SGDLS, CDR2 YYNGEE. V was trimmed by 0 bases and J by 7 bases, leaving 14 bases between them. CDR3 size: 15 residues. The CDR3 sequence: CASSVEGIRVNEQFF. CDR3 DNA sequence: TGTGCCAGCAGCGTAGAGGGGATTAGGGTGAATGAGCAGTTCTTC.

J is TRBJ2-1 and V is TRBV5-4; TRBD2 agrees at 13 bases. CDR1 SGHNT and CDR2 YYREEE come from the germline V gene (reference sequence). This CDR3 spans 18 amino acids. J lost 1 base, V lost 3 bases, and 7 bases had no gene match. As DNA, the CDR3 is TGTGCCAGCAGCTGGGCGACTAGCGGGAGGTCTTCCTACAATGAGCAGTTCTTC. It is translated as CASSWATSGRSSYNEQFF.

This clone was seen more than once but under ten times. The chain has TRBV27 and TRBJ2-6; 7 nucleotides agree with TRBD1. With 8 bases clipped from V and 2 bases from J, the junction kept 0 bases outside the gene matches. Looked up from germline, CDR1 is MNHEY and CDR2 is SMNVEV (reference sequence). This CDR3 has 13 residues. The CDR3 spells CASQGAGANVLTF. CDR3 sequence (DNA): TGTGCCAGCCAGGGGGCTGGGGCCAACGTCCTGACTTTC.